This T cell receptor beta chain was obtained from a study of T cell repertoires in cytomegalovirus infection. The CDR3 has 14 residues. The germline V gene encodes CDR1 SGHAT and CDR2 FQNNGV. V lost 4 bases to trimming and J lost 12 bases, with 19 bases between them. This clonotype has ten or more counts. MiXCR was run by TCRdb on the reads, yielding one entry per CDR3 protein. The sample holds just under 300,000 distinct CDR3 sequences; about 9.1% are singletons and the top ten take over 2.5%. The TCR was taken from a human donor in good health (CMV status not recorded). Some clones in this sample may be carry-over from other donors' samples. Sequenced sample: PBMCs. The rearrangement joins TRBV11-2 to TRBJ2-1; D uncertain. The chain's CDR3 is CASSSRSAAGRQFF. Written as DNA, the CDR3 is TGTGCCAGCAGCTCCAGAAGTGCAGCCGGTCGGCAGTTCTTC.